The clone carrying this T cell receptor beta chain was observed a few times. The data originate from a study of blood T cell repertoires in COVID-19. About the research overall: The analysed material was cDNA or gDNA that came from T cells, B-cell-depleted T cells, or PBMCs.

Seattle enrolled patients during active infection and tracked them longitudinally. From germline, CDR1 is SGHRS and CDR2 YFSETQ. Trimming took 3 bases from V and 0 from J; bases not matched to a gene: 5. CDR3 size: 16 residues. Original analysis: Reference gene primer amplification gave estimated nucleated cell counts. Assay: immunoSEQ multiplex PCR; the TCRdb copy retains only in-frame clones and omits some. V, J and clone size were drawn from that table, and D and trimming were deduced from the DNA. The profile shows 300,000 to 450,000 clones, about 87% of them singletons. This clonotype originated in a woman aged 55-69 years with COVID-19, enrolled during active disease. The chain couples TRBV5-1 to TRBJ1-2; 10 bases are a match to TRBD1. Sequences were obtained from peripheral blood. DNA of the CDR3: TGCGCCAGCAGCTGGACCGGGACAGGGGCTAACTATGGCTACACCTTC. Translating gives CASSWTGTGANYGYTF.